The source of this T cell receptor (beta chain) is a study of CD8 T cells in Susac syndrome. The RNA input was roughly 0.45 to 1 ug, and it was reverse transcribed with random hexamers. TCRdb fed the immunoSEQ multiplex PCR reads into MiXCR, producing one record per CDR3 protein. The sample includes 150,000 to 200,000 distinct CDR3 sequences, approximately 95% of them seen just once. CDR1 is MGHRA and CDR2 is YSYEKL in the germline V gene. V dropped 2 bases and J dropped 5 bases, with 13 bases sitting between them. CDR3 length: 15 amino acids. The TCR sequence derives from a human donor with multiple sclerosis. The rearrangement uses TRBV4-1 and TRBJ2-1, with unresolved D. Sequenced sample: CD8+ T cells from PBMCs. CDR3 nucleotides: TGCGCCAGCAGCCAATTGGGCGCAAGCCACAATGAGCAGTTCTTC. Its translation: CASSQLGASHNEQFF.